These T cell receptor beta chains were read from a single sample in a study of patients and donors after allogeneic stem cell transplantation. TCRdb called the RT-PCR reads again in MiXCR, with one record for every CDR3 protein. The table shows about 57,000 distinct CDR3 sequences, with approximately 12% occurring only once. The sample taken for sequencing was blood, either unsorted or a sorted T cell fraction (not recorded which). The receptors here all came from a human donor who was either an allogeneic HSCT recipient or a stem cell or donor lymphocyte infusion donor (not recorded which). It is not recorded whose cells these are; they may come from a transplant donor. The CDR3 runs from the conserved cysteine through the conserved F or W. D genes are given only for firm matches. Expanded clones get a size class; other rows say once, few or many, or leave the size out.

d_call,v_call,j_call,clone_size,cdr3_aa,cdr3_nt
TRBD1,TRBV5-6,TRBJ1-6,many,CASRRRDRDNSPLHF,TGTGCCAGCAGACGCCGGGACAGGGACAATTCACCCCTCCACTTT
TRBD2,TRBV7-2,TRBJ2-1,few,CASSLVAGKYNEQFF,TGTGCCAGCAGCTTAGTAGCGGGAAAGTACAATGAGCAGTTCTTC
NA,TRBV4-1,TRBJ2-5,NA,CASSQDYPETQYF,TGCGCCAGCAGCCAGGACTATCCCGAGACCCAGTACTTC
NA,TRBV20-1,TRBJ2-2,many,CSARGSSNTGELFF,TGCAGTGCTAGAGGCAGCTCGAACACCGGGGAGCTGTTTTTT
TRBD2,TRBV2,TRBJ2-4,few,CASSGEGGNIQYF,TGTGCCAGCAGTGGGGAGGGAGGGAACATTCAGTACTTC
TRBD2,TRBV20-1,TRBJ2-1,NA,CSARKREGRRGQFF,TGCAGTGCTAGAAAGCGGGAGGGCCGTCGTGGGCAGTTCTTC
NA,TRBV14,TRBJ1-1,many,CASSQDLEWIPEAFF,TGTGCCAGCAGCCAAGATCTCGAATGGATCCCTGAAGCTTTCTTT
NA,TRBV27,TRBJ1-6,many,CASSLFGQLGSPLHF,TGTGCCAGCAGTTTATTCGGACAGCTGGGTTCACCCCTCCACTTT
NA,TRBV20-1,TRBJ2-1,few,CSARSYNEQFF,TGCAGTGCTAGATCCTACAATGAGCAGTTCTTC
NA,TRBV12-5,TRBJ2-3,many,CASGPSTDTQYF,TGTGCTAGTGGTCCCTCCACAGATACGCAGTATTTT
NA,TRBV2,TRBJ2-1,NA,CASSVLAAASYNEQFF,TGTGCCAGCAGTGTCCTAGCAGCGGCCTCCTACAATGAGCAGTTCTTC
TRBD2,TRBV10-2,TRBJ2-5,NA,CASGLGLAVQETQYF,TGCGCCAGCGGCTTGGGGCTAGCGGTCCAAGAGACCCAGTACTTC
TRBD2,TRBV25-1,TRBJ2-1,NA,CASSAGTSGYNEQFF,TGTGCCAGCAGTGCGGGGACTAGCGGATACAATGAGCAGTTCTTC
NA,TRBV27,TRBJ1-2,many,CASSLTGHPRSNYGYTF,TGTGCCAGCAGCCTCACAGGTCATCCTCGATCTAACTATGGCTACACCTTC
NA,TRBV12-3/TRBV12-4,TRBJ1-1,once,CASSLKRAGNTEAFF,TGTGCCAGCAGTTTAAAGAGGGCCGGGAACACTGAAGCTTTCTTT
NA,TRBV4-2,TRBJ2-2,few,CASSPTRRQKNTGELFF,TGTGCCAGCAGCCCTACCCGGCGGCAAAAGAACACCGGGGAGCTGTTTTTT
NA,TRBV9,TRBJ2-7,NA,CASSVNTRESEQYF,TGTGCCAGCAGCGTAAATACCAGGGAGAGCGAGCAGTACTTC
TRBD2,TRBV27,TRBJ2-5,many,CASSHRLGAGGIETQYF,TGTGCCAGCAGTCACCGATTGGGTGCGGGGGGGATCGAGACCCAGTACTTC
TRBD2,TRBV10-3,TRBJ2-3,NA,CAISGTSGPRTDTQYF,TGTGCCATCAGTGGGACTAGCGGCCCCCGCACAGATACGCAGTATTTT
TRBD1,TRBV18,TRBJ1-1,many,CASSPLRDRGNTEAFF,TGTGCCAGCTCACCACTACGGGACAGGGGGAACACTGAAGCTTTCTTT